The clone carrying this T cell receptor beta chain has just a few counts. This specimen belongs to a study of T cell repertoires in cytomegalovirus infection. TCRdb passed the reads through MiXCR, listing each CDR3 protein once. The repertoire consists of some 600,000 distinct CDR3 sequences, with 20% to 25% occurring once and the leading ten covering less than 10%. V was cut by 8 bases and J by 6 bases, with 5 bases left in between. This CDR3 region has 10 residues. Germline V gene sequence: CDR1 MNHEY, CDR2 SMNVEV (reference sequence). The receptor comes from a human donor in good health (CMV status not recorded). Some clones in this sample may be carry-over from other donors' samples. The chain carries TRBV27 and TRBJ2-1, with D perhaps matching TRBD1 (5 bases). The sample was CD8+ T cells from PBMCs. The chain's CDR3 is CASGANEQFF. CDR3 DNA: TGTGCCAGCGGGGCCAATGAGCAGTTCTTC.